Below, 14 T cell receptor beta chains from the same sample are listed, as sequenced in a study of molecular identifiers for immune sequencing clone quantification. MiXCR was run by TCRdb on the PCR reads, yielding one entry per CDR3 protein. The sample lists approximately 93,000 distinct CDR3 sequences, 25% occurring once. The sample taken for sequencing was naive CD8+ T cells from blood, with Jurkat cell RNA spiked in. The subset here: FACS-sorted CD8+CD4-CCR7+CD45RA+ naive T cells. Receptors originate from a human donor in good health. Some libraries in this study had Jurkat cell RNA spiked in.

This clonotype came up a few times. The V and J genes are TRBV6-1 and TRBJ2-7; D unresolved. Trimming took off 0 bases at V and 3 bases at J, with 12 bases between the two ends. This CDR3 is built from 15 residues. Germline V CDR1 and CDR2: MNHNS, SASEGT. The CDR3 nucleotides are TGTGCCAGCAGTGAAGCTAGAGCCTCCGGCTACGAGCAGTACTTC. It yields the protein CASSEARASGYEQYF.

This clonotype showed up many times. The rearrangement joins TRBV2 to TRBJ1-2, with a possible D match to TRBD1 (6 bases). V was cut by 6 bases and J by 4 bases, with 18 bases left in between. Germline V CDR1 and CDR2: SNHLY, FYNNEI. The CDR3 extends over 15 amino acids. This CDR3 is CASRVQGFILYGYTF. DNA of the CDR3: TGTGCCAGCAGGGTACAGGGTTTCATACTCTATGGCTACACCTTC.

This clonotype was observed a handful of times. The chain links TRBV27 to TRBJ2-6; D might be TRBD1 (5 bases). V was trimmed by 5 bases and J by 3 bases, leaving 8 bases between them. Germline values: CDR1 MNHEY, CDR2 SMNVEV (reference sequence). The CDR3 sequence is 14 residues long. This CDR3 reads CASSQGSGANVLTF. DNA of the CDR3: TGTGCCAGCAGTCAGGGTAGTGGGGCCAACGTCCTGACTTTC. The full variable domain, rest sourced from reference TRBV27 and TRBJ2-6, is EAQVTQNPRYLITVTGKKLTVTCSQNMNHEYMSWYRQDPGLGLRQIYYSMNVEVTDKGDVPEGYKVSRKEKRNFPLILESPSPNQTSLYFCASSQGSGANVLTFGAGSRLTVL.

V is TRBV11-2 and J is TRBJ2-7; no definite D call. Trimming cost V 1 base and J 4 bases, with 11 bases left between them. The CDR3 is 14 residues long. CDR1 SGHAT and CDR2 FQNNGV come from the germline V gene. CDR3 protein: CASSLGGLVYEQYF. CDR3 DNA sequence: TGTGCCAGCAGCTTAGGGGGTCTGGTTTACGAGCAGTACTTC.

Details on this clonotype: The conserved final phenylalanine or tryptophan is absent from the CDR3, which likely points to a read error. V gene TRBV7-9 combines with J gene TRBJ2-7; 9 bases are shared with TRBD2. With V trimmed by 5 bases and J by 3 bases, 5 bases remained unmatched. The CDR3 extends over 14 amino acids. Germline CDR1 reads SEHNR; CDR2 reads FQNEAQ (reference sequence). CDR3 in DNA: TGTGCCAGCAGCGGATGGACTAGCGACTACGAGCAGTACTTG. It is translated as CASSGWTSDYEQYL.

The V call is TRBV20-1, the J call TRBJ1-6, with D maybe TRBD1 (5 bases). Trimming pared 5 bases from V and 0 bases from J, leaving 17 bases between. Per the germline V gene, CDR1 is DFQATT and CDR2 is SNEGSKA (reference sequence). CDR3 length: 17 residues. This chain's CDR3 is CSARDLRISSYNSPLHF. CDR3 sequence (DNA): TGCAGTGCTCGGGACTTGAGAATTAGCTCCTATAATTCACCCCTCCACTTT.

This clonotype was detected ten times or more. The V call is TRBV19, the J call TRBJ1-6, with 7 positions matching TRBD1. CDR3 length equals 16 residues. The V gene's germline CDR1 is LNHDA and CDR2 SQIVND (reference sequence). J gave up 3 bases and V 8 bases, and 10 bases lay outside the gene matches. CDR3 sequence: CASQKGQVLYNSPLHF. The CDR3 DNA reads as TGTGCCAGTCAAAAAGGACAGGTCCTCTATAATTCACCCCTCCACTTT.

As for this clonotype: An end of the junction does not agree with germline; a read error may underlie this. The rearrangement links TRBV9 to TRBJ2-3; D unresolved. Germline V CDR1 and CDR2: SGDLS, YYNGEE. CDR3 length equals 12 residues. This CDR3 reads CASSVPTDTQCF. Here the CDR3 DNA reads TGTGCCAGCAGCGTTCCAACAGATACGCAGTGTTTT. Using reference TRBV9 and TRBJ2-3 for the parts outside the CDR3, the full variable domain is DSGVTQTPKHLITATGQRVTLRCSPRSGDLSVYWYQQSLDQGLQFLIQYYNGEERAKGNILERFSAQQFPDLHSELNLSSLELGDSALYFCASSVPTDTQCFGPGTRLTVL.

On this clonotype: At one boundary the junction diverges from the germline segment, which might be a read error. The V and J genes are TRBV6-2 or TRBV6-3 and TRBJ2-7, with TRBD1 identical over 8 bases. Germline CDR1 and CDR2: MNHEY and SVGEGT. The CDR3 has 14 amino acids. The DNA of the CDR3 is TGTGCCAGCAGTCCCGGGACAGGTTGGTACGGGCAGTACTTC. Protein product: CASSPGTGWYGQYF.

This chain joins TRBV12-3 or TRBV12-4 and TRBJ2-2; D is undetermined. The length of the CDR3 is 14 residues. V shed 3 bases and J shed 4 bases, with 9 bases lying between them. CDR3 protein: CASSFGTPTGELFF. As DNA, the CDR3 is TGTGCCAGCAGTTTTGGCACTCCCACCGGGGAGCTGTTTTTT.

This clonotype was observed a few times. The V gene is TRBV29-1, the J gene TRBJ2-1; TRBD1 agrees at 7 bases. CDR1 SQVTM and CDR2 ANQGSEA come from the germline V gene. Trimming removed 7 bases from V and 4 bases from J; junction bases left unmatched: 22. This CDR3 comprises 18 residues. The CDR3 sequence: CSAGPVIRTGGRYNEQFF. CDR3 DNA sequence: TGCAGCGCCGGACCCGTGATTAGGACAGGCGGGCGATACAATGAGCAGTTCTTC.

The rearrangement joins TRBV6-5 to TRBJ2-7; D unclear. This CDR3 is 16 amino acids long. The V gene lost 0 bases and the J gene lost 6 bases, with 18 bases spanning the gap. Per germline, CDR1 MNHEY and CDR2 SVGAGI. The DNA for the CDR3 is TGTGCCAGCAGTTACTCGAGCAGGTACCTGGTTAGCGAGCAGTACTTC. Residues: CASSYSSRYLVSEQYF.

This clonotype appeared a few times. The chain joins TRBV6-2 or TRBV6-3 to TRBJ2-1; TRBD1 matches at 10 bases. CDR3 size: 15 residues. Germline CDR1 and CDR2: MNHEY and SVGEGT. V shed 2 bases and J 8 bases; nucleotides not matched to a gene: 6. The CDR3 DNA sequence: TGTGCCAGCAGTTACACGGGACAGGGGTTACATGAGCAGTTCTTC. It is translated as CASSYTGQGLHEQFF.

The chain carries TRBV25-1 and TRBJ2-3, with TRBD2 matching over 7 bases. V was clipped by 11 bases and J by 5 bases; unmatched bases: 16. Germline V gene sequence: CDR1 MGHDK, CDR2 SYGVNS. This CDR3 region has 15 residues. The CDR3 reads CAPKGGQGSEDTQYF. As DNA, the CDR3 is TGTGCCCCTAAGGGAGGGCAGGGATCCGAAGATACGCAGTATTTT.